Sequencing of this T cell receptor (beta chain) was carried out in a study of cytomegalovirus exposure and HLA in healthy donors. Study-wide points: Productive rates of about 90% or about 30% were seen for most TCR beta V segments in an earlier analysis.

In its sample, this clone was seen a few times. What it binds is not known. A multiplex PCR was run with 60 Vbeta primers and 13 Jbeta primers. As originally analysed: The count from a later analysis was 60 million to 85 million unique TCR beta chains, about 10 million of them shared. The assay was immunoSEQ multiplex PCR, and TCRdb's table has in-frame clones only and misses some. The DNA gave D and trimming, while V, J and clone size come from that table. The sample lists around 150,000 clones, 76% occurring once. The CDR3 spans 14 residues. Trimming removed 5 bases from V and 10 bases from J; junction bases left unmatched: 8. Germline V CDR1 and CDR2: MDHEN, SYDVKM.

This receptor was identified in a male donor in good health and CMV-seronegative. Sequencing was carried out using PBMCs. This chain uses TRBV28 with TRBJ2-1; 10 nucleotides align to TRBD1. CDR3 amino acids: CASSVRTGGREQFF. Written as DNA, the CDR3 is TGTGCCAGCAGTGTTCGGACAGGGGGACGGGAGCAGTTCTTC.